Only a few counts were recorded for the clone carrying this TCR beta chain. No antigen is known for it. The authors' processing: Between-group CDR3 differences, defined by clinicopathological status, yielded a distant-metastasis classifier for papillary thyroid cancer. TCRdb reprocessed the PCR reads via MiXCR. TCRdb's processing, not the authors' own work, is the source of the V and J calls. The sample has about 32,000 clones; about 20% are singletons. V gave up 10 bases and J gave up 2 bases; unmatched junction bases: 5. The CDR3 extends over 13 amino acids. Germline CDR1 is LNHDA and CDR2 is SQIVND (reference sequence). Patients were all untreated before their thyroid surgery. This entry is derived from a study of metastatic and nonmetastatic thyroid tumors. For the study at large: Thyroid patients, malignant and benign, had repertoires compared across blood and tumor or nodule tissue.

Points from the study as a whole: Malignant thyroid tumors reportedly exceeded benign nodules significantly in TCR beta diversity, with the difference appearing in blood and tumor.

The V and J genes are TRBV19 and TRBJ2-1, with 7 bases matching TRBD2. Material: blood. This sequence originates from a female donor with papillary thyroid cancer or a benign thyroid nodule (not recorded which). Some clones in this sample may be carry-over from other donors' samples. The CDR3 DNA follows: TGTGCCACCGGGAGGTCCACCTACAATGAGCAGTTCTTC. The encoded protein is CATGRSTYNEQFF.